This T cell receptor beta chain came from a study of CD8+CD57+ T cells in acquired aplastic anemia. The overall study: Across the sorted CD4+ and CD8+ cells, DNA amounts averaged about 3 ug. In CD4+ cells, healthy donors produced an average of around 9.9 million reads. Whole-study results and caveats: Patients showed no significant difference from controls in CD8+ Simpson's diversity.

In regard to this clonotype: What it recognizes is unknown. The junction does not match germline at one end; this may be a read error.

Both TCR beta VDJ combination and CDR3 sequence profiling were carried out. Genomic DNA was the template for this profiling. TCRdb analysed the reads with MiXCR anew, one entry per CDR3 protein. The repertoire holds about 220,000 distinct CDR3 sequences, 30% to 40% seen once, with more than 0.95% in the top ten. Germline V lookup: CDR1 SGHRS, CDR2 YFSETQ. The CDR3 has 13 amino acids. The V call is TRBV5-1, the J call TRBJ2-3; 9 nucleotides align to TRBD1. This clonotype was sampled from a human donor in good health, serving as a control. The specimen sequenced was sorted CD4+, CD8+, or CD8+CD57+ T cells (not recorded which) from PBMCs. CDR3 protein: CAGSLDGTGREYF. CDR3 coding DNA: TGCGCCGGCAGCTTGGATGGGACAGGGAGGGAGTATTTT.